Presented here are 7 T cell receptor beta chains from one specimen sequenced in a study of a mutant IDH1 vaccine in newly diagnosed glioma. The sample's time point: baseline, week 1 (first vaccination visit). The treatment here: pre-vaccination baseline after standard-of-care therapy. The data were produced by immunoSEQ multiplex PCR, yet TCRdb's version contains in-frame clones alone and is incomplete. The profile shows some 51,000 clones, about 83% of them singletons. The input for sequencing was PBMCs, taken from a glioma patient treated with radiotherapy, temozolomide or both. These receptors all stem from a woman aged 40 to 49 with glioma.

The chain is built from TRBV6-1 and TRBJ2-1; TRBD1 matches at 7 bases. The CDR3 consists of 13 residues. Germline CDR1 and CDR2: MNHNS and SASEGT. V lost 6 bases, J lost 1 base, and 0 bases stayed unmatched. CDR3 nucleotides: TGTGCCAGCAGACAGGGGTCCTACAATGAGCAGTTCTTC. This encodes CASRQGSYNEQFF.

The chain links TRBV30 to TRBJ2-7; the match to TRBD1 covers 8 bases. The trim removed 3 bases at V and 3 bases at J, leaving 10 bases unmatched. This CDR3 is built from 15 residues. Germline CDR1 reads GTSNPN; CDR2 reads SVGIG (reference sequence). The CDR3 loop is CAWSGAQGAYYEQYF. The CDR3 nucleotides read TGTGCCTGGAGCGGGGCTCAGGGGGCCTACTACGAGCAGTACTTC.

The rearrangement links TRBV6-1 to TRBJ2-7; tentatively, D is TRBD1 or TRBD2 (6 bases each). The CDR3 consists of 12 residues. Trimming stripped 8 bases from V and 3 bases from J, with 11 bases between. Germline V gene lookup returns CDR1 MNHNS and CDR2 SASEGT. This CDR3 reads CASGGPYYEQYF. DNA of the CDR3: TGTGCCAGCGGGGGGCCCTACTACGAGCAGTACTTC.

This clone was detected a few times. V usage is TRBV5-6 and J usage is TRBJ1-3, with TRBD1 matching over 7 bases. J gave up 0 bases and V 0 bases, and 6 bases lay outside the gene matches. Per the germline V gene, CDR1 is SGHDT and CDR2 is YYEEEE. This CDR3 has 17 amino acids. The CDR3 DNA is TGTGCCAGCAGCTTGGAAAGGGACAGACCCTCTGGAAACACCATATATTTT. Protein product: CASSLERDRPSGNTIYF.

The chain is built from TRBV19 and TRBJ1-1; D possibly corresponds to TRBD1 (6 bases). Germline values: CDR1 LNHDA, CDR2 SQIVND (reference sequence). V lost 7 bases and J lost 4, with 19 bases in between. CDR3 length: 15 residues. The DNA for the CDR3 is TGTGCCAGTACCATGGGGGCCGGGGGGAGCACTGAAGCTTTCTTT. Translated, it gives CASTMGAGGSTEAFF.

The J gene is TRBJ2-7, the V gene TRBV20-1, with a tentative D call TRBD2 (6 bases). The germline CDR1 and CDR2 sequences are DFQATT and SNEGSKA (reference sequence). CDR3 length: 11 residues. V was clipped by 5 bases and J by 7 bases, with 12 bases between them. The DNA of the CDR3 is TGCAGTGCTCCGAGGGCGGGGGAGCAGTACTTC. Protein sequence: CSAPRAGEQYF.

The chain employs TRBV30 and TRBJ1-5; D is undetermined. Germline-derived CDR1 and CDR2 are GTSNPN and SVGIG (reference sequence). V was clipped by 2 bases and J by 0 bases, with 2 bases between them. This CDR3 comprises 12 residues. The CDR3 loop is CAWSNSNQPQHF. Here the CDR3 DNA reads TGTGCCTGGAGTAATAGCAATCAGCCCCAGCATTTT.